This record looks at one TCR beta chain sequence and its context. Trimming pared 1 base from V and 9 bases from J, leaving 14 bases between. There are 14 residues in the CDR3. CDR1 is SNHLY, CDR2 FYNNEI, per germline. This specimen comes from a study of identical twins. TCRdb re-analysed the 5' RACE reads in MiXCR, keeping a single row per CDR3 protein. This table holds approximately 500,000 distinct CDR3 sequences, 20% to 25% found once. These records were also assigned to another study, of T cells expressing NK-cell markers. Per that paper: Similarly, these clonotypes led the CD3+CD56-NKG2C+ fraction as well in a few donors.

The TCR sequence derives from a young woman in good health. The sample comprised CD4+ T cells sorted from blood. The chain has TRBV2 and TRBJ2-3; D is unresolved. The CDR3 here is CASSEVPLGRTQYF. DNA for the CDR3: TGTGCCAGCAGTGAAGTTCCACTTGGAAGGACGCAGTATTTT.